The 24 T cell receptor beta chains presented below share a single source sample, sequenced in a study of blood T cell repertoires in COVID-19 (dated by TCRdb to 2019 to 2021). Library method: the immunoSEQ multiplex PCR assay. What TCRdb holds here is the immuneACCESS table cut down to in-frame rearrangements. Part of the clones is not present; checked against another copy, under half of the missing clones reflect an unresolved V gene, and the others are unexplained. This sample gives about 300,000 clones in total; about 91% of them show up just once. 5.5% to 8.5% of the sample is in the top ten clones. The source material was peripheral blood. All receptors come from a woman between 25 and 40 years old who had recovered from COVID-19.

This rearrangement joins TRBV4-1 to TRBJ2-5, with D possibly matching TRBD1 (8 bases). V was shortened by 1 base and J by 0 bases, with 15 bases between the two germline ends. The length of the CDR3 is 17 residues. The germline CDR1 and CDR2 sequences are MGHRA and YSYEKL. The CDR3 spells CASSQVHRGGYQETQYF. In nucleotides, the CDR3 is TGCGCCAGCAGCCAAGTCCACAGGGGGGGGTACCAAGAGACCCAGTACTTC.

This clone was observed once. The rearrangement links TRBV5-1 to TRBJ2-1, with 7 bases fitting TRBD1. There are 15 residues in the CDR3. V shed 4 bases and J 0 bases; nucleotides not matched to a gene: 4. Germline loops: CDR1 SGHRS, CDR2 YFSETQ. CDR3 coding DNA: TGCGCCAGCAGCCCACAGGGGCTCTCCTACAATGAGCAGTTCTTC. This translates into CASSPQGLSYNEQFF.

Written as DNA, the CDR3 is TGTGCCAGCAGATCGACAGGGGCGCAGTACTTC. As protein: CASRSTGAQYF. The chain couples TRBV12-3 or TRBV12-4 to TRBJ2-7, with 8 bases that match TRBD1. With V trimmed by 6 bases and J by 9 bases, 4 bases remained unmatched. There are 11 residues in the CDR3.

The chain combines TRBV11-1 with TRBJ1-2; D unclear. Trimming cost V 4 bases and J 6 bases, with 6 bases left between them. CDR3 length: 11 amino acids. Germline V gene lookup returns CDR1 SGHAT and CDR2 FQDESV (reference sequence). The CDR3 loop is CASSYGDGYTF. The CDR3 DNA sequence: TGTGCCAGCAGCTACGGGGATGGCTACACCTTC.

The chain has TRBV2 and TRBJ1-2; no clear D gene. Trimming took 6 bases from V and 6 from J, leaving 17 bases between them. The CDR3 covers 14 residues. CDR1 is SNHLY and CDR2 is FYNNEI in the germline V gene. CDR3 residues: CASRAHASKDGYTF. The CDR3 DNA sequence: TGTGCCAGCAGAGCGCACGCGTCCAAGGATGGCTACACCTTC.

This chain links TRBV5-5 with TRBJ1-2, with 8 bases that match TRBD1. Unmatched junction bases numbered 13, after V lost 4 bases and J lost 8 bases. The CDR3 contains 15 residues. CDR1 and CDR2 (germline): SGHKS, YYEKEE (reference sequence). Written as DNA, the CDR3 is TGTGCCAGCAGCCAAGAGGGCAGGGGGCGCCGAGGCTACACCTTC. Residues: CASSQEGRGRRGYTF.

V usage is TRBV12-3 or TRBV12-4 and J usage is TRBJ2-5; a possible D gene is TRBD2 (6 bases). The V gene lost 6 bases and the J gene lost 5 bases, with 13 bases spanning the gap. This CDR3 has 13 residues. The DNA for the CDR3 is TGTGCCAGCAGACCACTAGGAGGGGAGACCCAGTACTTC. Protein sequence: CASRPLGGETQYF.

This clone has only one observation. CDR3 nucleotides: TGTGCCAGCACTCAGGGTGGGTACGAGCAGTACTTC. The encoded protein is CASTQGGYEQYF. The V gene is TRBV28, the J gene TRBJ2-7; the D gene is possibly TRBD1 (5 bases). The CDR3 is 12 amino acids. V was pared by 7 bases and J by 4 bases, with 11 bases between. Germline CDR1 is MDHEN and CDR2 is SYDVKM.

V usage is TRBV28 and J usage is TRBJ1-1; weak D call: TRBD1 (5 bases). The CDR3 contains 14 residues. The V gene lost 6 bases and the J gene lost 1 base, with 12 bases spanning the gap. The V gene's germline CDR1 is MDHEN and CDR2 SYDVKM. The CDR3 coding sequence is TGTGCCAGCAGGGAATTCAGGGCGAACACTGAAGCTTTCTTT. Translating it yields CASREFRANTEAFF.

The chain employs TRBV2 and TRBJ2-4, with a possible D match to TRBD1 (5 bases). Germline CDR1 reads SNHLY; CDR2 reads FYNNEI. V lost 6 bases to trimming and J lost 1 base, with 13 bases between them. CDR3 length: 15 residues. CDR3 region: CASSRVREAKNIQYF. DNA for the CDR3: TGTGCCAGCAGCAGGGTTCGCGAGGCCAAAAACATTCAGTACTTC.

This clone is a singleton in its sample. The same CDR3 also results from other DNA sequences found in this sample. The V call is TRBV3-1 (or the pseudogene TRBV3-2), the J call TRBJ1-3; possible D gene TRBD1, 5 bases. V lost 1 base to trimming and J lost 0 bases, with 7 bases between them. Germline V gene lookup returns CDR1 LGHDT and CDR2 YNNKEL (reference sequence). This CDR3 region has 15 residues. CDR3 sequence: CASSQGTGSGNTIYF. The DNA of the CDR3 is TGTGCCAGCAGCCAAGGAACAGGCTCTGGAAACACCATATATTTT.

The chain combines TRBV21-1 with TRBJ1-5; the table gives TRBD1 as D, unverified against the DNA. TRBV21-1 is annotated as a pseudogene. The CDR3 contains 18 residues. CDR3 nucleotide sequence: TGTGCCAGCAGCAAAGTCCCAAAACGACAGAATGTTAATCAGCCCCAGCATTTT. It encodes CASSKVPKRQNVNQPQHF.

The rearrangement links TRBV18 to TRBJ2-3, with TRBD2 as a possible D gene (5 bases). V lost 3 bases and J 6 bases, leaving 7 bases between the germline ends. Germline V gene lookup returns CDR1 KGHSH and CDR2 LQKENI. The CDR3 has 12 residues. The CDR3 protein is CASSPERDTQYF. The CDR3 nucleotides read TGTGCCAGCTCACCCGAGCGGGATACGCAGTATTTT.

V gene TRBV30 combines with J gene TRBJ2-2; possibly TRBD1 for D (6 bases). CDR3 length: 16 amino acids. V shed 4 bases and J shed 4 bases, with 19 bases lying between them. Germline values: CDR1 GTSNPN, CDR2 SVGIG (reference sequence). CDR3 residues: CAWKKQGLVSTGELFF. DNA of the CDR3: TGTGCCTGGAAAAAACAGGGCCTAGTATCCACCGGGGAGCTGTTTTTT.

The genes are TRBV7-3 and TRBJ2-2; D is possibly TRBD2 (5 bases). V was trimmed by 4 bases and J by 4 bases, leaving 7 bases between them. The CDR3 consists of 13 residues. CDR1 SGHTA and CDR2 FQGTGA come from the germline V gene. CDR3 bases: TGTGCCAGCAGCTCCGGGGTCACCGGGGAGCTGTTTTTT. It specifies CASSSGVTGELFF.

Concerning this clone: The limits of the CDR3 on the DNA are not certain, so only TCRdb's listed CDR3 is given. V usage is TRBV28 and J usage is TRBJ2-3; TRBD2 is the table's D call and was not checked against the DNA. Germline values: CDR1 MDHEN, CDR2 SYDVKM. The CDR3 comprises 15 residues, both ends counted. CDR3 loop: CASSFGAGGASRQYF.

The chain joins TRBV6-2 or TRBV6-3 to TRBJ1-2; no firm D call. CDR3 length equals 12 residues. V dropped 3 bases and J dropped 4 bases, with 6 bases sitting between them. CDR1 and CDR2 from the germline V gene are MNHEY and SVGEGT. The CDR3 nucleotides read TGTGCCAGCAGTTATAACGGCTATGGCTACACCTTC. Translating gives CASSYNGYGYTF.

The V gene is TRBV6-6, the J gene TRBJ1-1; TRBD1 is a possible D gene (5 bases). The CDR3 runs to 13 residues. Germline CDR1 is MNHNY and CDR2 is SVGAGI (reference sequence). Trimming took 7 bases from V and 8 from J, leaving 17 bases between them. For the CDR3, the DNA is TGTGCCAGCAACCGCCAGGGAAACCGCGAAGCTTTCTTT. It is translated as CASNRQGNREAFF.

V is TRBV6-1 and J is TRBJ2-2, with TRBD2 matching over 7 bases. Germline trimming cut 2 bases from V and 2 bases from J; bases unmatched to any gene: 8. CDR3 length equals 17 residues. Germline V CDR1 and CDR2: MNHNS, SASEGT. CDR3 region: CASSEMGAGTNTGELFF. The CDR3 DNA is TGTGCCAGCAGTGAAATGGGAGCGGGAACAAACACCGGGGAGCTGTTTTTT.

This clone was picked up a small number of times. The chain couples TRBV5-1 to TRBJ2-6, with TRBD1 matching over 7 bases. Trimming took 5 bases from V and 3 from J; bases not matched to a gene: 11. The CDR3 is 17 residues long. Germline-derived CDR1 and CDR2 are SGHRS and YFSETQ. The CDR3 DNA follows: TGCGCCAGCAGACCGCGCCTAGGGGGCGGTGGGGCCAACGTCCTGACTTTC. It codes for CASRPRLGGGGANVLTF. The whole variable domain, filled in from reference TRBV5-1 and TRBJ2-6, reads KAGVTQTPRYLIKTRGQQVTLSCSPISGHRSVSWYQQTPGQGLQFLFEYFSETQRNKGNFPGRFSGRQFSNSRSEMNVSTLELGDSALYLCASRPRLGGGGANVLTFGAGSRLTVL.

The J gene is TRBJ2-7, the V gene TRBV29-1; 11 positions agree with TRBD2. CDR3 length: 13 residues. CDR1 and CDR2 (germline): SQVTM, ANQGSEA. Trimming took 4 bases from V and 3 from J; bases not matched to a gene: 2. CDR3 nucleotides: TGCAGCGTTGGACTAGCGGGAATCTACGAGCAGTACTTC. Its protein product is CSVGLAGIYEQYF.

The V gene is TRBV11-2, the J gene TRBJ2-5, with 11 bases aligning to TRBD2. The ends lost 5 bases at V and 5 bases at J; junction bases unmatched: 1. CDR3 length: 13 residues. The germline V gene has CDR1 SGHAT and CDR2 FQNNGV. CDR3 nucleotides: TGTGCCAGCAGCCTAGCGGGGGGTGAGACCCAGTACTTC. Translated: CASSLAGGETQYF.

The CDR3 is CASSIGSYNSPLHF. Written as DNA, the CDR3 is TGTGCCAGTAGTATCGGCTCCTATAATTCACCCCTCCACTTT. The chain is built from TRBV19 and TRBJ1-6; D not certain. This CDR3 has 14 residues. The ends were cut back, 3 bases at V and 0 bases at J, with 3 bases in the middle. Germline V lookup: CDR1 LNHDA, CDR2 SQIVND (reference sequence).

V and J are TRBV5-5 and TRBJ1-4; no clear D. Germline V gene data show CDR1 as SGHKS and CDR2 as YYEKEE (reference sequence). Trimming took 4 bases from V and 6 from J, leaving 16 bases between them. This CDR3 region has 15 residues. CDR3 amino acids: CASSAGSPFDEKLFF. The CDR3 nucleotides read TGTGCCAGCAGCGCCGGGTCCCCATTTGATGAAAAACTGTTTTTT.